Reported below is one TCR beta chain. The antigen remains unidentified. Germline CDR1 and CDR2: SGHVS and FNYEAQ. The CDR3 runs 15 residues. V trimming: 5 bases; J trimming: 5 bases; junction bases outside the gene matches: 5. The data belong to a study of vaccination and CD4 T cells after COVID-19. On the study more broadly: In culture, cells were exposed to overlapping spike peptides from SARS-CoV-2, HCoV-NL63, HCoV-OC43 and HCoV-229E. Treatment of control cultures consisted of a CEFX pool, an HIV-1 Nef pool, or no peptide.

The Oncomine TCR Beta short-read assay was what sequenced the DNA obtained from cultured CD4+ T cells. From the PCR reads, TCRdb called clonotypes with MiXCR, one entry per CDR3 protein. This sample has 15,000 to 20,000 distinct CDR3 sequences, with 25% to 30% found just once. Sample treatment: roughly 10-day PBMC culture with coronavirus spike peptide pools or control peptides (ViraFEST assay). The study's findings and limits: Post-vaccination, and not before, a median about 90% of reactive clones appeared in convalescent patients.

The TCR sequence derives from a human donor with COVID-19. The chain joins TRBV7-6 to TRBJ2-2; 10 bases map to TRBD2. The specimen was cultured CD4+ T cells from blood. In DNA form, the CDR3 reads TGTGCCAGCAGCCCCAGCGGGGGGGTAACCGGGGAGCTGTTTTTT. It translates to CASSPSGGVTGELFF.